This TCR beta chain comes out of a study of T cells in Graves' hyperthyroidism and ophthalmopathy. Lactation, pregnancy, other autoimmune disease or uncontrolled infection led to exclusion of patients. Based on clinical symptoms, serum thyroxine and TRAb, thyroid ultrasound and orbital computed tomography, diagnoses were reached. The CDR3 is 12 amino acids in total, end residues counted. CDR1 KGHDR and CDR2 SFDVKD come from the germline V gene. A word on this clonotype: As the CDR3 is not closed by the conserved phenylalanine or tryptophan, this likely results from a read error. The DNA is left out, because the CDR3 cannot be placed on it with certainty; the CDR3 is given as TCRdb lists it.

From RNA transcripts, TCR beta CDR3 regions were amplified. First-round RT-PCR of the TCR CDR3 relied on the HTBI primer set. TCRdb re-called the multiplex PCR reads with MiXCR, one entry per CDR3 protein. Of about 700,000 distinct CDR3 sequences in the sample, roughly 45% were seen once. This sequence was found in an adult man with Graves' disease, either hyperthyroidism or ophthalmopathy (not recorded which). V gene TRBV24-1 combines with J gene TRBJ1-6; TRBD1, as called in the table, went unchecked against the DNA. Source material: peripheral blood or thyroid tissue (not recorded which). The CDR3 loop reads CATSDPASDTNY.